This is a list of T cell receptor beta chains from one sample in a study of blood T cell repertoires in COVID-19. This table comes from immunoSEQ multiplex PCR, and its TCRdb copy is limited to in-frame clones, with some not included. The sample has about 220,000 clones, around four fifths seen once; the top ten hold 5.1%. The source material was peripheral blood. These TCRs come from a woman aged 55 to 70 who had recovered from COVID-19. The CDR3 runs from the conserved cysteine through the conserved F or W. A D gene is named only where the DNA matches it firmly. A row's size may be missing; if present it is once, few, many or a size class.

d_call j_call v_call clone_size cdr3_nt cdr3_aa
TRBD1 TRBJ1-1 TRBV4-1 . TGCGCCAGCAGCCAAGGGACAGGCCTTGAAGCTTTCTTT CASSQGTGLEAFF
TRBD1 TRBJ2-7 TRBV2 . TGTGCCAGCAGCGCATGGGACAGGCCACACGAGCAGTACTTC CASSAWDRPHEQYF
TRBD1 TRBJ2-7 TRBV10-2 . TGCGCCAGCAGGGATACGCGACAGGGGTTCTACGAGCAGTACTTC CASRDTRQGFYEQYF
TRBD1 TRBJ1-5 TRBV4-1 . TGCGCCAGCAGCCTAGGGACAGAGTTTCAGCCCCAGCATTTT CASSLGTEFQPQHF
TRBD1 TRBJ2-4 TRBV2 . TGTGCCAGCAGTGAAGACAGGGGGCTGGACATTCAGTACTTC CASSEDRGLDIQYF
TRBD2 TRBJ2-1 TRBV5-4 . TGTGCCAGCAGTAATACGGGACTAGTCTATCGTGAGCAGTTCTTC CASSNTGLVYREQFF
TRBD1 TRBJ1-2 TRBV10-3 . TGTGCCATCAGCCCCCAGGGGGCTGCTAACTATGGCTACACCTTC CAISPQGAANYGYTF
TRBD1 TRBJ1-6 TRBV4-3 once TGCGCCAGCAGCCAAGGGACAGGGGGCCATTATAATTCACCCCTCCACTTT CASSQGTGGHYNSPLHF
TRBD1 TRBJ1-1 TRBV5-4 many TGTGCCAGCAGCGCTTCTAGGGGGCAGACTGAAGCTTTCTTT CASSASRGQTEAFF
TRBD1 TRBJ2-7 TRBV15 . TGTGCCACCAGCGAGGGGGGACAGGGGGCTTACGAGCAGTACTTC CATSEGGQGAYEQYF
. TRBJ2-5 TRBV11-3 . TGTGCCAGCAGCTTGGGTGCGGTTCGGAACACCCAAGAGACCCAGTACTTC CASSLGAVRNTQETQYF
TRBD2 TRBJ2-7 TRBV6-5 . TGTGCCAGCAGTTACTCTAGCGGGGGTTACGAGCAGTACTTC CASSYSSGGYEQYF
. TRBJ1-2 TRBV6-5 . TGTGCCAGCACCACGGACAGAGCCTATGGCTACACCTTC CASTTDRAYGYTF
. TRBJ1-1 TRBV19 . TGTGCCAGTAGTCTTAATGCGGACAGGAACACTGAAGCTTTCTTT CASSLNADRNTEAFF
. TRBJ2-5 TRBV7-8 . TGTGCCAGCAGCTTAAACTTACAAGAGACCCAGTACTTC CASSLNLQETQYF
. TRBJ2-1 TRBV2 . TGTGCCAGCACACAGTACAATGAGCAGTTCTTC CASTQYNEQFF
. TRBJ2-2 TRBV18 few TGTGCCAGCTCACCAAGACTAGTAGGTTCCGGGGAGCTGTTTTTT CASSPRLVGSGELFF
. TRBJ1-1 TRBV5-6 . TGTGCCAGCAGCTTGGTGGCAGGGAACACTGAAGCTTTCTTT CASSLVAGNTEAFF